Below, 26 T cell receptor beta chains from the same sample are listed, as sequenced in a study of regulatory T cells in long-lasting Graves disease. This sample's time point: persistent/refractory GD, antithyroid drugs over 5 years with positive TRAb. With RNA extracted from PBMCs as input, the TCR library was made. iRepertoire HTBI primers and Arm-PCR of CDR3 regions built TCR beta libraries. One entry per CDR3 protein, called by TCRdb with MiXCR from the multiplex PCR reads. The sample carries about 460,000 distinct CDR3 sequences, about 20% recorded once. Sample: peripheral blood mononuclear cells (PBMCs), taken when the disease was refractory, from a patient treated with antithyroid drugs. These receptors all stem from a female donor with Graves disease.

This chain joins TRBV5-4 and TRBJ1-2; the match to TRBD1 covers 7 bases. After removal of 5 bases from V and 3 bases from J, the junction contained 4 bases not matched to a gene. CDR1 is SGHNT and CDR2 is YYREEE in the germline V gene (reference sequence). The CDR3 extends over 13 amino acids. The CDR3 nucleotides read TGTGCCAGCAGGGGGACAGACTACTATGGCTACACCTTC. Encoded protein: CASRGTDYYGYTF. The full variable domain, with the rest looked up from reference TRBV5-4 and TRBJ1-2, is ETGVTQSPTHLIKTRGQQVTLRCSSQSGHNTVSWYQQALGQGPQFIFQYYREEENGRGNFPPRFSGLQFPNYSSELNVNALELDDSALYLCASRGTDYYGYTFGSGTRLTVV.

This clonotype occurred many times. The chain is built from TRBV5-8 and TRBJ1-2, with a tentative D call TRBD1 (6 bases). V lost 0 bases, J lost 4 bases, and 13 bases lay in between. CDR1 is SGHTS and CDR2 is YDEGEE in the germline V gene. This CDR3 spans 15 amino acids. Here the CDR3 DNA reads TGTGCCAGCAGCTTGGCATCAGGAGGGGGCTATGGCTACACCTTC. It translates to CASSLASGGGYGYTF.

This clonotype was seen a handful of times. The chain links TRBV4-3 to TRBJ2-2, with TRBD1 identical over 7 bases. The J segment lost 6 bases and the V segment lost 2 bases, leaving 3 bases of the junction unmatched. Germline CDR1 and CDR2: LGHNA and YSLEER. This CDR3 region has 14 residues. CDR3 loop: CASSQNTGAGELFF. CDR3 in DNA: TGCGCCAGCAGCCAAAATACAGGGGCCGGGGAGCTGTTTTTT.

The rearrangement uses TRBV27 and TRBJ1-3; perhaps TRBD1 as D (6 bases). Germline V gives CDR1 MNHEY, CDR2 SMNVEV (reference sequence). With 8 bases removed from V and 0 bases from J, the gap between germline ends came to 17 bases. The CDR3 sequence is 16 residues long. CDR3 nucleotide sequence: TGTGCCAGCGCGTGGGCAGGGGCCAACTCTGGAAACACCATATATTTT. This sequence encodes CASAWAGANSGNTIYF.

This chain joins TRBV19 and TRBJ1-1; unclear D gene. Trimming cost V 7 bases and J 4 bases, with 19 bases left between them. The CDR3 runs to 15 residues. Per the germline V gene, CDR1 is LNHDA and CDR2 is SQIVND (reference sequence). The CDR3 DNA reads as TGTGCCAGTACCATTACACATCCTCAGAGCACTGAAGCTTTCTTT. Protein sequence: CASTITHPQSTEAFF.

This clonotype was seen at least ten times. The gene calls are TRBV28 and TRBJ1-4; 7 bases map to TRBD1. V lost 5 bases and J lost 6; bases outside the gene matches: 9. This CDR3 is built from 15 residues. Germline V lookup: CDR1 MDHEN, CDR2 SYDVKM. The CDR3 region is CASSKQTGRYEKLFF. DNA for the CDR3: TGTGCCAGCAGTAAACAGACAGGGAGGTATGAAAAACTGTTTTTT.

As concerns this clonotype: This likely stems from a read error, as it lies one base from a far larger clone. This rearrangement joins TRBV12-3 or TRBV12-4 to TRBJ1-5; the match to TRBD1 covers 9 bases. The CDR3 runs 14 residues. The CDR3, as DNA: TGTGCCAGCAGTTCGGACAGGGGCAATCAGCCCCAGAATTTT. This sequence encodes CASSSDRGNQPQNF.

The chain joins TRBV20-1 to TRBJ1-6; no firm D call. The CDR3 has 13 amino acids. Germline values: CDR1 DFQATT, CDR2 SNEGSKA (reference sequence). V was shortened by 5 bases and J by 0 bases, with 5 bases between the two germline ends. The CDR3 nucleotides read TGCAGTGCTCGGAGCTCCTATAATTCACCCCTCCACTTT. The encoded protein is CSARSSYNSPLHF.

In DNA, the CDR3 is TGTGCCAGCAGCTTTTGGAGGGGGCGTCGGAATGAGCAGTTCTTC. Its translation is CASSFWRGRRNEQFF. The J gene is TRBJ2-1, the V gene TRBV7-9; D may be TRBD1 (7 bases). Trimming removed 3 bases at V and 7 bases at J, with 16 bases between. Germline lookup yields CDR1 SEHNR and CDR2 FQNEAQ (reference sequence). The CDR3 runs to 15 residues.

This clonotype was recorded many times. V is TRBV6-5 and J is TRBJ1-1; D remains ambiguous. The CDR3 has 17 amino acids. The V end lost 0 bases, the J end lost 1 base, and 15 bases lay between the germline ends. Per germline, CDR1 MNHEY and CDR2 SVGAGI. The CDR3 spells CASSYSGGLGQNTEAFF. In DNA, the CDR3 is TGTGCCAGCAGTTACTCTGGCGGTCTAGGGCAGAACACTGAAGCTTTCTTT.

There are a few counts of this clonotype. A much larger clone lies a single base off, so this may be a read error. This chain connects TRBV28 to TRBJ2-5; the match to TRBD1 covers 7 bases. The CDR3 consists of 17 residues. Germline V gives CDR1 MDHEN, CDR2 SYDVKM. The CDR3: CASSLLISGTAKEAQYF. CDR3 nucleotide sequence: TGTGCCAGCAGTTTACTCATATCCGGGACAGCAAAAGAGGCCCAGTACTTC. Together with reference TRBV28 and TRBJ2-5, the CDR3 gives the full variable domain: DVKVTQSSRYLVKRTGEKVFLECVQDMDHENMFWYRQDPGLGLRLIYFSYDVKMKEKGDIPEGYSVSREKKERFSLILESASTNQTSMYLCASSLLISGTAKEAQYFGPGTRLLVL.

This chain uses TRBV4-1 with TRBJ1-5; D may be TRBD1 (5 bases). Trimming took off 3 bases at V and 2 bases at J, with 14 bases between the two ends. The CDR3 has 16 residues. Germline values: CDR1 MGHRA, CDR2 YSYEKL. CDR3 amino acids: CASSQFRVGGNQPQHF. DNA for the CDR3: TGCGCCAGCAGCCAGTTCAGGGTGGGGGGCAATCAGCCCCAGCATTTT.

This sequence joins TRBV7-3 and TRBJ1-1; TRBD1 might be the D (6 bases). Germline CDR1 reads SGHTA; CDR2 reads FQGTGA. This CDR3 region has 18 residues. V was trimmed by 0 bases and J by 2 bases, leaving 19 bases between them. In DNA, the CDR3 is TGTGCCAGCAGCTTAACCCCGTATCCCGGGGGCACAAACACTGAAGCTTTCTTT. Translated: CASSLTPYPGGTNTEAFF.

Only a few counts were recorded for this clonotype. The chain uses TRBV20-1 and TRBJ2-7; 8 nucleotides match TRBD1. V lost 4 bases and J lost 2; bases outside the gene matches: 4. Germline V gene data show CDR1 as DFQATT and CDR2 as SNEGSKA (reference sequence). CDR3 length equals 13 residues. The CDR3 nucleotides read TGCAGTGCTAAGACAGGGGAAACCTACGAGCAGTACTTC. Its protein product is CSAKTGETYEQYF.

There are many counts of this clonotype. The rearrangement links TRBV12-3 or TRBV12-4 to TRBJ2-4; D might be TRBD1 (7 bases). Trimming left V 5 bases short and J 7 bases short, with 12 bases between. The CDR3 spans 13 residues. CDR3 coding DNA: TGTGCCAGCAGTCTGACAGGGAGGAACATTCAGTACTTC. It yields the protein CASSLTGRNIQYF.

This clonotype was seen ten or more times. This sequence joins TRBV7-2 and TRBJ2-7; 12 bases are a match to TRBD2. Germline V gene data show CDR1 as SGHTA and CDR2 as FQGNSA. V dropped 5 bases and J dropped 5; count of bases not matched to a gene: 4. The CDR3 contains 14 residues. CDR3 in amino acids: CASSPRTSGDEQYF. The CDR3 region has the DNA TGTGCCAGCAGCCCGAGGACTAGCGGGGACGAGCAGTACTTC.

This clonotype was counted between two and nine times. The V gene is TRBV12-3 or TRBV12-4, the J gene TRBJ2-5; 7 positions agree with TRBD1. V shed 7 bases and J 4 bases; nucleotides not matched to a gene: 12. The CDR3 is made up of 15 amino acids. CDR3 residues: CASTRTGAGLETQYF. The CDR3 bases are TGTGCCAGCACCAGGACAGGCGCCGGCCTAGAGACCCAGTACTTC.

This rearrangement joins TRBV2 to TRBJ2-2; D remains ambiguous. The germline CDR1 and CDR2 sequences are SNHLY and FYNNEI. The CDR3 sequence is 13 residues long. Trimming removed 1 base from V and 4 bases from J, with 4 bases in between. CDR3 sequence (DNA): TGTGCCAGCAGTGAAGGGGGCACCGGGGAGCTGTTTTTT. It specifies CASSEGGTGELFF.

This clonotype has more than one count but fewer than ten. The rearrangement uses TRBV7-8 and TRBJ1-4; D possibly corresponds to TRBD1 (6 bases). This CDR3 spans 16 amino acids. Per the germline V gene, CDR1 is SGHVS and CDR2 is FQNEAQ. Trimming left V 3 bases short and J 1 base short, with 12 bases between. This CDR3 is CASSFQQGLTNEKLFF. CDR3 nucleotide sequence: TGTGCCAGCAGCTTTCAACAGGGTCTAACTAATGAAAAACTGTTTTTT.

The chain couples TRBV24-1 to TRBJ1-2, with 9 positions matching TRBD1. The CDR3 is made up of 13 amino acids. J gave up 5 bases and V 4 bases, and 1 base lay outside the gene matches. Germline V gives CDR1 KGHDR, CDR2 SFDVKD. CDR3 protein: CATSEDRGYGYTF. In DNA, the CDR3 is TGTGCCACCAGTGAGGACAGGGGATATGGCTACACCTTC.

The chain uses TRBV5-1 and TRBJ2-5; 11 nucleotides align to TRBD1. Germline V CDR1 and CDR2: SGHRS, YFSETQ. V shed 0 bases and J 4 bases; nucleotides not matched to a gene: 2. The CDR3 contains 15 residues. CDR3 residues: CASSLAGTGGETQYF. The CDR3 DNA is TGCGCCAGCAGCTTGGCGGGGACAGGGGGAGAGACCCAGTACTTC. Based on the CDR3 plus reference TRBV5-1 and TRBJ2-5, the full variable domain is KAGVTQTPRYLIKTRGQQVTLSCSPISGHRSVSWYQQTPGQGLQFLFEYFSETQRNKGNFPGRFSGRQFSNSRSEMNVSTLELGDSALYLCASSLAGTGGETQYFGPGTRLLVL.

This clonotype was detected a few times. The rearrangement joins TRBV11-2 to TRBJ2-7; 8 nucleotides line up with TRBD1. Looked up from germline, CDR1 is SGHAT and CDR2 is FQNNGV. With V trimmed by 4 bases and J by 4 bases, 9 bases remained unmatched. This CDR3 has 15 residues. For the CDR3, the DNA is TGTGCCAGCAGCTCCCAGGGGGCACTTTGGTACGAGCAGTACTTC. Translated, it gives CASSSQGALWYEQYF.

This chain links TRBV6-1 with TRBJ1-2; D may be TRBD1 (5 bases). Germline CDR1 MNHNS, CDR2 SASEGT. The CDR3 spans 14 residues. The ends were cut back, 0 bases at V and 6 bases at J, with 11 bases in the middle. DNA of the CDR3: TGTGCCAGCAGTGAAGCATCAAAGGGGAATGGCTACACCTTC. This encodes CASSEASKGNGYTF.

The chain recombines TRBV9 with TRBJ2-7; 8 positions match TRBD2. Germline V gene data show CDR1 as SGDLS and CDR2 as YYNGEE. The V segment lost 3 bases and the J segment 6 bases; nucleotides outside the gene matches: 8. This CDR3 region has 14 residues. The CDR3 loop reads CASSGATAGGEQYF. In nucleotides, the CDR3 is TGTGCCAGCAGCGGTGCGACGGCGGGGGGCGAGCAGTACTTC.

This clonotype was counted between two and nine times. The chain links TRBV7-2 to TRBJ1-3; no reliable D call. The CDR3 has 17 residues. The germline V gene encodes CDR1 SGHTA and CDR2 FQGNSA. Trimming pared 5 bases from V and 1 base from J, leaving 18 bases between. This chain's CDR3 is CASSHAWRGGSGNTIYF. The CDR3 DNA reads TGTGCCAGCAGCCATGCCTGGCGGGGAGGATCTGGAAACACCATATATTTT.

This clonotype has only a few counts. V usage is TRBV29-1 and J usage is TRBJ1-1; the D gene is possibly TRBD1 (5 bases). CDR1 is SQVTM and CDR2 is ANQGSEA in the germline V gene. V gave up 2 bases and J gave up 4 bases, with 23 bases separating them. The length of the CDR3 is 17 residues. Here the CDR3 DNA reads TGCAGCGTTGAAAATGCGGGTGACCTACGGGGGGGCACTGAAGCTTTCTTT. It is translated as CSVENAGDLRGGTEAFF.